The subject of this entry is one T cell receptor (beta chain). The sample holds many counts of this clonotype. Its antigen is still unknown. No much larger clonotype is one base removed from it; base qualities were not supplied. This sample stems from a study of CD8+CD57+ T cells in acquired aplastic anemia (dated by TCRdb to the late 2010s). As for the study more broadly: On average, sorted CD4+ and CD8+ cells yielded around 3.1 ug of extracted DNA, with a range of 0.2 to 27.4 ug. An average of roughly 10 million reads for CD4+ cells and 11 million or so reads for CD8+ cells was obtained from healthy donor samples. General study outcomes and caveats: Nearly 30 CD8+ CDR3 sequences were found in both patients and controls but appeared to be highly expressed in patients and within the immunodominant clones of the patients. Patients and healthy controls showed no significant difference in CD8+ Simpson's diversity (P=0.060).

Genomic DNA served as template for TCR beta VDJ combination and CDR3 sequence profiling. An Illumina HiSeq 2000 was the platform used for TCR repertoire sequencing. The paper's processing steps were these. TRBV/TRBJ rearrangement plots, CDR3 size and DJ length profiles, and Simpson's diversity index were used to evaluate the repertoires. The immunodominant clone was defined as the most abundant DNA sequence in deep sequencing data. CDR3 amino acid sequences were checked for sharing between subjects and were compared against published repertoires and the VDJdb database. TCRdb itself trimmed the public reads at Q25 with fastp, ran MiXCR and retained productive beta chains. Here each entry gathers all rows of one CDR3 protein and keeps the most common genes and DNA. The V and J calls and clone size come from TCRdb's table, not from the authors' own analysis. Counted in this sample were about 180,000 distinct CDR3 sequences; 40% to 55% of them appeared once. Under 3.5% of the sample is held by the ten biggest clonotypes.

In the study, sorted CD4+ and CD8+ blood T cells from patients with severe aplastic anemia and from healthy subjects underwent deep sequencing of TCR repertoires. Ficoll-Paque density gradient centrifugation was used to isolate peripheral blood mononuclear cells. CD4+ and CD8+ T cells were sorted by FACS or magnetic beads before DNA extraction. The TCR was taken from a human donor in good health. Sequenced sample: sorted CD4+, CD8+, or CD8+CD57+ T cells (not recorded which) from PBMCs.

The CDR3 protein sequence reads: CASRAGAATGNSPLHF. The sequenced DNA: TGTGCCAGCAGGGCCGGGGCAGCCACCGGTAATTCACCCCTCCACTTT. The V and J genes are TRBV25-1 and TRBJ1-6, with a weak D call of TRBD1 (5 bases match). The germline V gene sets CDR1 to MGHDK and CDR2 to SYGVNS. V is shortened by 6 bases, J by 6 bases, and the region joining them spans 18 bases. Taken from cysteine to phenylalanine, the CDR3 has 16 residues. Only the CDR3 part of the read is kept: 48 bases, read in frame from the first base.